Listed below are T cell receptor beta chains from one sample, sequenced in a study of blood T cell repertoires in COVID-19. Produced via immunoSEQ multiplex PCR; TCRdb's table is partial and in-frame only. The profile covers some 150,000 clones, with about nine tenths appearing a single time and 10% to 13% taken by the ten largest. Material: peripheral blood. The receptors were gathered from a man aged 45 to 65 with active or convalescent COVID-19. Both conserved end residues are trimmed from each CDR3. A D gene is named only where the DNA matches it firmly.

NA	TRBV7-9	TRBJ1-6	ASSQGLEGYNSPLH
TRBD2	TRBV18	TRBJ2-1	ASSPGMGKAGGHNEQF
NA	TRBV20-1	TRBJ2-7	SARGSYEQY
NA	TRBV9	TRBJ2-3	ASSSPGGLVTDTQY
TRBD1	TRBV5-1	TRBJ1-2	ASSPGQGPPTGYT
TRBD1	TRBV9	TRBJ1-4	ASSGPGQGTGEKLF
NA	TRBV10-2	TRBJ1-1	ASNSGGKETEAF
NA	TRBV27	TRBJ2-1	ASNASPSSYNEQF
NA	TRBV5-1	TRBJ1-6	ASSLSGRGNSPLH
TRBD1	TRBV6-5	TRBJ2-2	ASSPDRGYTGELF
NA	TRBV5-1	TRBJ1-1	ASSVNSRVLTEAF
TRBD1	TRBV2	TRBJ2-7	AIGPGGYEQY
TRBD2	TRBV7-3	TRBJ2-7	ASSLRPGGIYEQY
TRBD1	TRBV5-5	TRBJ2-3	ASSFWDRSTDTQY
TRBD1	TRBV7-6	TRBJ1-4	ASSALTGGNEKLF
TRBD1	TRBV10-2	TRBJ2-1	ASSDRQGGNEQF
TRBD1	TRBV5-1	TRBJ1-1	ASSSGQGAVAEAF
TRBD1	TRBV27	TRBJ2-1	ASSLRDRGLGNEQF
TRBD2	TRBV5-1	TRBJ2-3	ASTAGAGGNTDTQY
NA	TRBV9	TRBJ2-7	ASSLRDSRTNEQY
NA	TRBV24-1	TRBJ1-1	ATSDSRDTPEAF
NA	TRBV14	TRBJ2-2	ASSQSLGGNTGELF
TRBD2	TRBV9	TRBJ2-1	ASSFITRTSGSDEQF
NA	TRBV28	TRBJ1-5	ASSWGDSNQPQH
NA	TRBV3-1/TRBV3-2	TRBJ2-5	ASSRLQGRETQY
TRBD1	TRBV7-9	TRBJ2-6	ASSLTGGAGANVLT
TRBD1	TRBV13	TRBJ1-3	ASSTQGGNTIY
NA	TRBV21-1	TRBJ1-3	ASSPPLRFHSGNTIY
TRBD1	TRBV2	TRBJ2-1	ASIPDRGSDNEQF
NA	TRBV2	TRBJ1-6	ASKEAYGSPLH
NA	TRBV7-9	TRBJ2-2	ASSVERDIFLLNTGELF
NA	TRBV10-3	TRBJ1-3	AISGSSGNTIY
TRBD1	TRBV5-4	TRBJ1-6	ASSLRTGGGSPLH
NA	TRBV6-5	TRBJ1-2	AAKPAGLDYGYT
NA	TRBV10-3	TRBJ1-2	AISDPGASGYGYT
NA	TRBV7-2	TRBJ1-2	ASSLEKGSIYGYT
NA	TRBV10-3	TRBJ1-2	AISESGRGSYGYT
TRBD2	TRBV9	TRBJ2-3	ASSVETSGTDTQY
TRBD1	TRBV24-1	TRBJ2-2	ATSDFGTAHTGELF
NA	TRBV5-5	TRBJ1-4	ASSLGGGRGEKLF